This TCR beta chain was identified in a study of blood T cell repertoires in COVID-19. Background on the study: Italy, Spain and the United States were the sources of the convalescent and acute COVID-19 samples. The analysed material was cDNA or gDNA that came from T cells, B-cell-depleted T cells, or PBMCs.

Germline trimming cut 4 bases from V and 4 bases from J; bases unmatched to any gene: 9. Germline V CDR1 and CDR2: LNHNV, YYDKDF (reference sequence). The CDR3 length is 15 residues. Original data processing: Quantification of nucleated cells was approximated via reference gene primer amplification. Profiled with immunoSEQ multiplex PCR; TCRdb holds only in-frame clones, not every one. The V and J calls and clone size were taken over from that table, and D and trimming were inferred from the DNA. This table has roughly 100,000 clones, nearly 85% appearing once. This sequence joins TRBV15 and TRBJ1-1; 7 bases are shared with TRBD1. Sample: peripheral blood. The clonotype comes from a human donor in a cohort sampled during active or convalescent COVID-19. The CDR3 reads CATSIRQGGGTEAFF. DNA of the CDR3: TGTGCCACCAGCATCCGACAGGGAGGAGGCACTGAAGCTTTCTTT.